Listed here are 29 T cell receptor beta chains from one sample, sequenced in a study of T cell changes during pregnancy in multiple sclerosis. Here immunoSEQ multiplex PCR was the method, and the copy in TCRdb shows in-frame clones only, minus some. Of roughly 80,000 clones in the sample, just over 90% were seen once. The sequencing here drew on peripheral blood, taken before pregnancy. All receptors come from a female donor with multiple sclerosis, enrolled in a pregnancy study.

The V and J genes are TRBV9 and TRBJ1-4; the match to TRBD1 covers 9 bases. The V gene's germline CDR1 is SGDLS and CDR2 YYNGEE. The V gene end was trimmed by 5 bases and the J gene end by 3 bases; junction bases not matched to a gene: 5. The CDR3 has 15 amino acids. CDR3 region: CASSYRTGANEKLFF. Written as DNA, the CDR3 is TGTGCCAGCAGTTATCGGACAGGGGCTAATGAAAAACTGTTTTTT. The entire variable domain, with the rest obtained from reference TRBV9 and TRBJ1-4, is as follows: DSGVTQTPKHLITATGQRVTLRCSPRSGDLSVYWYQQSLDQGLQFLIQYYNGEERAKGNILERFSAQQFPDLHSELNLSSLELGDSALYFCASSYRTGANEKLFFGSGTQLSVL.

This chain connects TRBV9 to TRBJ1-2; D uncertain. The CDR3 totals 15 residues. Germline CDR1 is SGDLS and CDR2 is YYNGEE. The germline V and J ends were trimmed by 3 bases and 6 bases, with 18 bases remaining between them. The CDR3 DNA follows: TGTGCCAGCAGCGAGGAGGACGGCCTCTTCGATGGCTACACCTTC. It is translated as CASSEEDGLFDGYTF. Filled out from reference TRBV9 and TRBJ1-2, the complete variable domain reads DSGVTQTPKHLITATGQRVTLRCSPRSGDLSVYWYQQSLDQGLQFLIQYYNGEERAKGNILERFSAQQFPDLHSELNLSSLELGDSALYFCASSEEDGLFDGYTFGSGTRLTVV.

This clone has only a few counts. The CDR3 DNA is TGTGCCAGCTCCTCACCGGGGGGAAATTCACCCCTCCACTTT. Translation: CASSSPGGNSPLHF. V is TRBV18 and J is TRBJ1-6, with D possibly TRBD1 on 5 matching bases. V lost 6 bases, J lost 7 bases, and 13 bases lay in between. CDR1 and CDR2 (germline): KGHSH, LQKENI. The CDR3 runs 14 residues.

The chain combines TRBV6-1 with TRBJ2-7, with 14 bases fitting TRBD2. CDR1 is MNHNS, CDR2 SASEGT, per germline. V gave up 3 bases and J gave up 6 bases; unmatched junction bases: 1. This CDR3 contains 14 residues. CDR3 in DNA: TGTGCCAGCAGTGAGGGGACTAGCGGGGGCGAGCAGTACTTC. This codes for CASSEGTSGGEQYF.

This chain links TRBV11-2 with TRBJ1-2; D is unclear. Germline V CDR1 and CDR2: SGHAT, FQNNGV. The CDR3 is 12 amino acids. V was cut by 4 bases and J by 8 bases, with 11 bases left in between. The CDR3 spells CASSSNPGGYTF. The CDR3 nucleotides read TGTGCCAGCAGCTCCAATCCGGGAGGCTACACCTTC. Using reference TRBV11-2 and TRBJ1-2 for the parts outside the CDR3, the full variable domain is EAGVAQSPRYKIIEKRQSVAFWCNPISGHATLYWYQQILGQGPKLLIQFQNNGVVDDSQLPKDRFSAERLKGVDSTLKIQPAKLEDSAVYLCASSSNPGGYTFGSGTRLTVV.

This chain uses TRBV23-1 with TRBJ1-1, with 9 positions matching TRBD1. TRBV23-1 is an open reading frame whose function is uncertain. The CDR3 contains 17 residues. The V gene end was trimmed by 6 bases and the J gene end by 4 bases; junction bases not matched to a gene: 15. The CDR3 is CASSPEVGQGYGTEAFF. The CDR3 DNA sequence: TGCGCCAGCAGCCCCGAGGTGGGACAGGGCTATGGCACTGAAGCTTTCTTT.

The rearrangement joins TRBV7-2 to TRBJ1-3; a weak D match, TRBD1 (5 bases). The germline CDR1 and CDR2 sequences are SGHTA and FQGNSA. The CDR3 has 13 amino acids. V was cut by 0 bases and J by 9 bases, with 9 bases left in between. CDR3 in DNA: TGTGCCAGCAGCTTAGCGATCGGGGGCACCATATATTTT. It yields the protein CASSLAIGGTIYF.

The V call is TRBV2, the J call TRBJ1-4, with 7 nucleotides matching TRBD1. This CDR3 comprises 14 residues. Germline lookup yields CDR1 SNHLY and CDR2 FYNNEI. The J segment lost 8 bases and the V segment lost 5 bases, leaving 8 bases of the junction unmatched. The CDR3, as DNA: TGTGCCAGCAGTAACAGGGGATTTAGCGAAAAACTGTTTTTT. Its protein product is CASSNRGFSEKLFF.

The table lists this clone with a count of one. Other nucleotide sequences in the sample specify the same CDR3. The V call is TRBV4-2, the J call TRBJ1-1, with 8 bases fitting TRBD1. This CDR3 is built from 18 residues. CDR1 is LGHNA and CDR2 is YNFKEQ in the germline V gene. Trimming cost V 0 bases and J 4 bases; bases outside gene matches: 13. The CDR3 bases are TGTGCCAGCAGCCAAGATCATTACCGGGACAGGCTCGGCACTGAAGCTTTCTTT. It codes for CASSQDHYRDRLGTEAFF.

This clone has just one count. The chain carries TRBV5-1 and TRBJ1-1, with D perhaps matching TRBD1 (6 bases). The CDR3 sequence is 15 residues long. CDR1 is SGHRS and CDR2 is YFSETQ in the germline V gene. The germline V and J ends were trimmed by 2 bases and 1 base, with 12 bases remaining between them. The CDR3 loop reads CASSLIGGANTEAFF. CDR3 DNA: TGCGCCAGCAGCTTAATTGGGGGGGCGAACACTGAAGCTTTCTTT.

The chain recombines TRBV5-6 with TRBJ2-3; the match to TRBD2 covers 15 bases. The trim removed 7 bases at V and 7 bases at J, leaving 4 bases unmatched. Looked up from germline, CDR1 is SGHDT and CDR2 is YYEEEE. The CDR3 runs 14 residues. CDR3 in DNA: TGTGCCAGCGCCGGGACTAGCGGGGGGTATACGCAGTATTTT. Encoded protein: CASAGTSGGYTQYF.

The J gene is TRBJ2-5, the V gene TRBV7-9, with 7 bases aligning to TRBD1. The V and J ends lost 6 bases and 5 bases, in that order; junction bases with no gene match: 6. The length of the CDR3 is 13 residues. The germline gives CDR1 SEHNR, CDR2 FQNEAQ (reference sequence). The CDR3 here is CASRPGGFETQYF. CDR3 bases: TGTGCCAGCAGACCAGGGGGTTTTGAGACCCAGTACTTC.

The chain combines TRBV7-2 with TRBJ1-5, with no clear D. With 4 bases removed from V and 0 bases from J, the gap between germline ends came to 10 bases. This CDR3 has 15 residues. Germline-derived CDR1 and CDR2 are SGHTA and FQGNSA. The CDR3 loop is CASSSDYRSNQPQHF. For the CDR3, the DNA is TGTGCCAGCAGCTCAGACTATCGTAGCAATCAGCCCCAGCATTTT.

This chain uses TRBV7-9 with TRBJ1-1, with 8 bases lining up with TRBD1. V gave up 4 bases and J gave up 4 bases; unmatched junction bases: 11. The CDR3 sequence is 16 residues long. The germline CDR1 and CDR2 sequences are SEHNR and FQNEAQ (reference sequence). In DNA form, the CDR3 reads TGTGCCAGCAGCTCCTACGGACAGGGAGGGGTCACTGAAGCTTTCTTT. Encoded protein: CASSSYGQGGVTEAFF.

This chain links TRBV5-6 with TRBJ1-4, with a tentative D call TRBD1 (6 bases). Germline lookup yields CDR1 SGHDT and CDR2 YYEEEE. The CDR3 contains 15 residues. Trimming left V 4 bases short and J 5 bases short, with 15 bases between. CDR3 region: CASSAVDRPNEKLFF. DNA for the CDR3: TGTGCCAGCAGCGCGGTAGACAGGCCGAATGAAAAACTGTTTTTT.

The V call is TRBV9, the J call TRBJ1-2; D perhaps matches TRBD1 (5 bases). V lost 3 bases, J lost 6 bases, and 15 bases lay in between. CDR1 and CDR2 (germline): SGDLS, YYNGEE. There are 14 residues in the CDR3. CDR3 nucleotide sequence: TGTGCCAGCAGCGCGACCAGGGTCGAGGATGGCTACACCTTC. This codes for CASSATRVEDGYTF.

The CDR3 DNA sequence: TGTGCCAGTAGGGGCCGACCGGGATCAGATACGCAGTATTTT. This sequence encodes CASRGRPGSDTQYF. The genes are TRBV19 and TRBJ2-3; D is possibly TRBD2 (5 bases). Trimming cost V 6 bases and J 4 bases, with 14 bases left between them. This CDR3 has 14 amino acids. CDR1 is LNHDA and CDR2 is SQIVND in the germline V gene (reference sequence).

This sequence joins TRBV19 and TRBJ1-5; tentatively, D is TRBD1 (5 bases). CDR3 size: 14 residues. Germline CDR1 LNHDA, CDR2 SQIVND (reference sequence). V lost 10 bases and J 7 bases, leaving 20 bases between the germline ends. CDR3 coding DNA: TGTGCCACCCGGAGGGGAGACCTGGGGCAGCCCCAGCATTTT. It encodes CATRRGDLGQPQHF.

This clone was observed once. The chain combines TRBV9 with TRBJ2-5; 7 bases match TRBD2. The V gene end was trimmed by 3 bases and the J gene end by 5 bases; junction bases not matched to a gene: 10. Germline V lookup: CDR1 SGDLS, CDR2 YYNGEE. This CDR3 has 15 residues. The DNA for the CDR3 is TGTGCCAGCAGCGCAAGCGGGACGGGGGTTGAGACCCAGTACTTC. Residues: CASSASGTGVETQYF.

The V call is TRBV6-1, the J call TRBJ2-3; the match to TRBD2 covers 14 bases. The germline V gene has CDR1 MNHNS and CDR2 SASEGT. Trimming cost V 8 bases and J 9 bases; bases outside gene matches: 10. The CDR3 covers 15 residues. Here the CDR3 reads CASGLAGGIRETQYF. The CDR3, as DNA: TGTGCCAGCGGACTAGCGGGGGGAATACGGGAAACGCAGTATTTT.

This chain's CDR3 is CASTNPGGRFDEQFF. In DNA form, the CDR3 reads TGCGCCAGCACCAACCCAGGGGGCCGTTTCGATGAGCAGTTCTTC. V and J are TRBV5-1 and TRBJ2-1; 8 bases map to TRBD1. The ends lost 6 bases at V and 8 bases at J; junction bases unmatched: 13. The germline V gene encodes CDR1 SGHRS and CDR2 YFSETQ. CDR3 length: 15 amino acids.

The chain couples TRBV7-6 to TRBJ2-1, with TRBD2 identical over 9 bases. V trimming: 0 bases; J trimming: 7 bases; junction bases outside the gene matches: 4. This CDR3 is 15 amino acids long. Germline V gene data show CDR1 as SGHVS and CDR2 as FNYEAQ. The CDR3 protein is CASSLAAGGPNEQFF. In DNA form, the CDR3 reads TGTGCCAGCAGCTTAGCGGCGGGGGGGCCAAATGAGCAGTTCTTC.

The CDR3, as DNA: TGTGCCAGCAGTCCCCCACCGGCAGGGGGGTCAGATACGCAGTATTTT. Translated, it gives CASSPPPAGGSDTQYF. The V and J genes are TRBV27 and TRBJ2-3; D may be TRBD1 (7 bases). Germline lookup yields CDR1 MNHEY and CDR2 SMNVEV (reference sequence). The length of the CDR3 is 16 residues. Trimming removed 5 bases from V and 4 bases from J, with 19 bases in between.

As for this clone: The junction differs from germline at one of its ends, possibly a read error. V gene TRBV7-7 combines with J gene TRBJ2-1, with D possibly TRBD2 on 5 matching bases. The CDR3 has 15 residues. Germline CDR1 is SSHAT and CDR2 is FNYEAQ (reference sequence). DNA for the CDR3: TGTGCTAGCAGCTTGGATCCAGGAGGCAACAATGAGCAGTTCTTC. It translates to CASSLDPGGNNEQFF.

The chain carries TRBV11-2 and TRBJ2-2; 8 bases fit TRBD1. The V and J ends lost 1 base and 5 bases, in that order; junction bases with no gene match: 9. CDR1 is SGHAT and CDR2 is FQNNGV in the germline V gene. The CDR3 consists of 17 residues. The CDR3 region is CASSLGAGTGQTGELFF. CDR3 bases: TGTGCCAGCAGCTTAGGGGCCGGGACAGGTCAGACCGGGGAGCTGTTTTTT.

V is TRBV9 and J is TRBJ2-1; 11 positions match TRBD2. In germline, CDR1 is SGDLS, CDR2 YYNGEE. Germline trimming cut 4 bases from V and 2 bases from J; bases unmatched to any gene: 5. The CDR3 contains 16 residues. CDR3 in DNA: TGTGCCAGCAGCCCCGATAGCGGGGGGGCCTACAATGAGCAGTTCTTC. Residues: CASSPDSGGAYNEQFF. Supplemented by reference TRBV9 and TRBJ2-1, the full variable domain reads DSGVTQTPKHLITATGQRVTLRCSPRSGDLSVYWYQQSLDQGLQFLIQYYNGEERAKGNILERFSAQQFPDLHSELNLSSLELGDSALYFCASSPDSGGAYNEQFFGPGTRLTVL.

This clone was counted once. V and J are TRBV27 and TRBJ2-7; TRBD1 matches 9 bases. Trimming cost V 7 bases and J 6 bases; bases outside gene matches: 10. CDR1 is MNHEY and CDR2 is SMNVEV in the germline V gene (reference sequence). CDR3 size: 14 residues. For the CDR3, the DNA is TGTGCCAGCAATCCACAGGGGGCGAGAAGCGAGCAGTACTTC. Translating gives CASNPQGARSEQYF.

The rearrangement uses TRBV11-2 and TRBJ2-7; D is ambiguous. This CDR3 region has 13 residues. CDR1 SGHAT and CDR2 FQNNGV come from the germline V gene. V was shortened by 0 bases and J by 3 bases, with 6 bases between the two germline ends. The CDR3 DNA reads TGTGCCAGCAGCTTAGAGAACAGCTACGAGCAGTACTTC. This codes for CASSLENSYEQYF. The full variable domain, its missing parts supplied by reference TRBV11-2 and TRBJ2-7, is EAGVAQSPRYKIIEKRQSVAFWCNPISGHATLYWYQQILGQGPKLLIQFQNNGVVDDSQLPKDRFSAERLKGVDSTLKIQPAKLEDSAVYLCASSLENSYEQYFGPGTRLTVT.

This chain joins TRBV6-6 and TRBJ2-7, with D perhaps TRBD1 (6 bases). V was clipped by 5 bases and J by 1 base, with 12 bases between them. Germline CDR1 is MNHNY and CDR2 is SVGAGI (reference sequence). This CDR3 contains 14 residues. The CDR3, as DNA: TGTGCCAGCAGTCCCCTGAGGGGGTCCTACGAGCAGTACTTC. It yields the protein CASSPLRGSYEQYF.